This T cell receptor (beta chain) derives from a study of circulating and synovial CD4+ cells in juvenile arthritis. Study findings and constraints: Measured synovium overlap likely understates the true shared repertoire. Bulk blood CD4 repertoires were more diverse than these. Circulating pathogenic-like lymphocytes shared a substantially higher fraction of CDR3 sequences with synovium than bulk blood. T cell genome counts differed by at least an order of magnitude between CPL and CD4 samples.

Comments on this clone: The antigen is undetermined.

After removal of 6 bases from V and 7 bases from J, the junction contained 15 bases not matched to a gene. Germline V gene data show CDR1 as WNHNN and CDR2 as SYGVQD (reference sequence). The CDR3 has 16 residues. Produced via immunoSEQ multiplex PCR; TCRdb's table is partial and in-frame only. The sample has 25,000 to 35,000 clones, roughly 95% seen once. V is TRBV10-1 and J is TRBJ2-1, with 7 bases lining up with TRBD2. The specimen was CD4+ T cells from blood. The source is a human donor with juvenile idiopathic arthritis. DNA of the CDR3: TGCGCCAGCAGCGGCCCGGGGAGCGGGACCCGAAATGAGCAGTTCTTC. Its translation is CASSGPGSGTRNEQFF.